This T cell receptor (beta chain) was found in a study of beta chain features in type 1 diabetes. Study information: No age, gender or cell yield differences were seen between patients and healthy donors. Sorted cells, approximately 100,000,000 in number, were examined across all samples. Findings and limits, study-wide: High TCR expression in some cells could lead to their over-representation in cDNA sequencing. Type 1 diabetes patients had TCRB CDR3s that were shorter (moderately but significantly so) in all four CD4+ subsets.

The germline V gene has CDR1 SGHTA and CDR2 FQGNSA. V was clipped by 0 bases and J by 2 bases; unmatched bases: 3. The CDR3 runs 15 residues. This clone was seen a handful of times. Its antigen remains unknown. The sequenced template was cDNA made from the entire isolated RNA. Naive, central memory and regulatory T cell samples averaged about 3.3 million immunoSEQ reads each. The assay was immunoSEQ multiplex PCR, and TCRdb's table has in-frame clones only and misses some. The table includes 600,000 to 700,000 clones, 12% detected once. The J gene is TRBJ2-7, the V gene TRBV7-2, with 8 bases lining up with TRBD1. The clonotype originates from a man younger than 45 with type 1 diabetes. The material sequenced was naive CD4+ T cells from blood. CDR3 residues: CASSLAGQAAYEQYF. The CDR3, as DNA: TGTGCCAGCAGCTTAGCGGGACAGGCCGCCTACGAGCAGTACTTC. Looking up the rest from reference TRBV7-2 and TRBJ2-7 gives the full variable domain: GAGVSQSPSNKVTEKGKDVELRCDPISGHTALYWYRQSLGQGLEFLIYFQGNSAPDKSGLPSDRFSAERTGGSVSTLTIQRTQQEDSAVYLCASSLAGQAAYEQYFGPGTRLTVT.